One sample yielded the 26 T cell receptor beta chains listed below, sequenced in a study of T cell responses to AZD1222 COVID-19 vaccine. Produced via immunoSEQ multiplex PCR; TCRdb's table is partial and in-frame only. The data show roughly 200,000 clones, with approximately 94% seen just once and less than 4.5% held by the top ten. The sample was peripheral blood, taken 28 days after the second dose of the MenACWY control vaccine. These receptor sequences come from an adult who received the MenACWY meningococcal vaccine as a control.

This chain links TRBV28 with TRBJ1-2; possibly TRBD1 for D (5 bases). CDR3 length equals 14 residues. CDR1 is MDHEN, CDR2 SYDVKM, per germline. V was clipped by 7 bases and J by 3 bases, with 15 bases between them. The chain's CDR3 is CASTFGGADYGYTF. Written as DNA, the CDR3 is TGTGCCAGCACCTTCGGGGGAGCGGACTATGGCTACACCTTC.

V is TRBV28 and J is TRBJ1-5; 8 positions match TRBD1. Germline V gives CDR1 MDHEN, CDR2 SYDVKM. CDR3 length equals 14 residues. V shed 5 bases and J 9 bases; nucleotides not matched to a gene: 9. This CDR3 reads CASSTIQQGGPQHF. CDR3 nucleotides: TGTGCCAGCAGTACAATCCAACAGGGGGGGCCCCAGCATTTT.

The chain employs TRBV19 and TRBJ1-3, with D unresolved. Trimming left V 5 bases short and J 1 base short, with 12 bases between. Per germline, CDR1 LNHDA and CDR2 SQIVND (reference sequence). The CDR3 extends over 15 amino acids. DNA for the CDR3: TGTGCCAGTAGTTTTTTCCTCGGTTCTGGAAACACCATATATTTT. Translation: CASSFFLGSGNTIYF.

V is TRBV19 and J is TRBJ1-1; no firm D call. The CDR3 is 13 residues long. Germline CDR1 is LNHDA and CDR2 is SQIVND (reference sequence). Trimming removed 6 bases from V and 5 bases from J, with 13 bases in between. For the CDR3, the DNA is TGTGCCAGTAGGTTAGGGTCCGCGACTGAAGCTTTCTTT. Translating gives CASRLGSATEAFF.

The genes are TRBV9 and TRBJ2-7, with 7 bases that match TRBD2. Germline CDR1 SGDLS, CDR2 YYNGEE. V shed 4 bases and J 0 bases; nucleotides not matched to a gene: 7. The CDR3 is 15 residues long. CDR3 residues: CASSPRGGSSYEQYF. For the CDR3, the DNA is TGTGCCAGCAGCCCCCGGGGCGGGAGCTCCTACGAGCAGTACTTC.

The chain links TRBV19 to TRBJ2-2; D may be TRBD2 (5 bases). V dropped 8 bases and J dropped 8 bases, with 21 bases sitting between them. CDR1 is LNHDA, CDR2 SQIVND, per germline (reference sequence). The CDR3 loop spans 15 amino acids. The CDR3 protein is CASRKSPGLPGELFF. In nucleotides, the CDR3 is TGTGCCAGTCGCAAAAGCCCGGGGTTGCCGGGGGAGCTGTTTTTT.

The J gene is TRBJ2-7, the V gene TRBV7-9; possibly TRBD2 for D (6 bases). CDR1 and CDR2 (germline): SEHNR, FQNEAQ (reference sequence). V was cut by 1 base and J by 7 bases, with 14 bases left in between. The CDR3 is 14 residues long. CDR3 amino acids: CASSLGLAWGEQYF. The CDR3 DNA follows: TGTGCCAGCAGCTTAGGGCTAGCGTGGGGGGAGCAGTACTTC. Full variable domain (remainder filled in from reference TRBV7-9 and TRBJ2-7): DTGVSQNPRHKITKRGQNVTFRCDPISEHNRLYWYRQTLGQGPEFLTYFQNEAQLEKSRLLSDRFSAERPKGSFSTLEIQRTEQGDSAMYLCASSLGLAWGEQYFGPGTRLTVT.

This chain links TRBV7-9 with TRBJ1-5; D is unclear. V lost 1 base and J 5 bases, leaving 12 bases between the germline ends. The length of the CDR3 is 15 residues. Germline V gene lookup returns CDR1 SEHNR and CDR2 FQNEAQ (reference sequence). The DNA of the CDR3 is TGTGCCAGCAGCTTAGGGGCCGCCAGCGATCAGCCCCAGCATTTT. As protein: CASSLGAASDQPQHF. Variable domain in full (rest from reference TRBV7-9 and TRBJ1-5): DTGVSQNPRHKITKRGQNVTFRCDPISEHNRLYWYRQTLGQGPEFLTYFQNEAQLEKSRLLSDRFSAERPKGSFSTLEIQRTEQGDSAMYLCASSLGAASDQPQHFGDGTRLSIL.

The genes are TRBV5-1 and TRBJ2-7; 8 bases fit TRBD1. This CDR3 is 14 amino acids long. Germline V gene data show CDR1 as SGHRS and CDR2 as YFSETQ. V trimming: 3 bases; J trimming: 1 base; junction bases outside the gene matches: 3. CDR3 nucleotides: TGCGCCAGCAGCTGGACAGGGCTTTCCTACGAGCAGTACTTC. The encoded protein is CASSWTGLSYEQYF.

With regard to this clone: The same CDR3 can be traced to other DNA sequences in this sample. This chain joins TRBV27 and TRBJ1-5; 9 bases align to TRBD1. CDR3 length equals 14 residues. V shed 7 bases, J shed 2 bases, and the junction held 3 bases outside the gene matches. Germline loops: CDR1 MNHEY, CDR2 SMNVEV (reference sequence). The CDR3 nucleotides read TGTGCCAGCACTAGGACAGGGGGCAATCAGCCCCAGCATTTT. Its translation is CASTRTGGNQPQHF.

V usage is TRBV12-5 and J usage is TRBJ2-3; maybe TRBD2 (5 bases). Germline V gene sequence: CDR1 LGHNT, CDR2 FRNRAP. V lost 3 bases, J lost 5 bases, and 9 bases lay in between. There are 13 residues in the CDR3. CDR3 sequence (DNA): TGTGCTAGTGGTTTCGGACTGGGAGATACGCAGTATTTT. Translated, it gives CASGFGLGDTQYF.

The chain is built from TRBV7-2 and TRBJ2-4; D is undetermined. V shed 2 bases and J shed 7 bases, with 9 bases lying between them. This CDR3 is built from 13 residues. Germline assignment: CDR1 SGHTA and CDR2 FQGNSA. CDR3 protein: CASSLTGQNIQYF. In DNA form, the CDR3 reads TGTGCCAGCAGCTTAACCGGGCAGAACATTCAGTACTTC.

The genes are TRBV7-3 and TRBJ1-3; TRBD1 matches 8 bases. The CDR3 covers 15 residues. CDR1 and CDR2 from the germline V gene are SGHTA and FQGTGA. The trim removed 5 bases at V and 2 bases at J, leaving 5 bases unmatched. CDR3 nucleotides: TGTGCCAGCAGCGTCAGGGGGCCTCCTGGAAACACCATATATTTT. This encodes CASSVRGPPGNTIYF.

The chain combines TRBV5-4 with TRBJ1-2, with D possibly being TRBD1 (6 bases). The length of the CDR3 is 14 residues. Germline CDR1 SGHNT, CDR2 YYREEE (reference sequence). The V gene lost 4 bases and the J gene lost 4 bases, with 14 bases spanning the gap. The CDR3 is CASSTEGVSYGYTF. For the CDR3, the DNA is TGTGCCAGCAGCACCGAGGGGGTTTCCTATGGCTACACCTTC.

CDR3 bases: TGTGCCAGCAGCCGGGGAGTCCCCCCTGAAGCTTTCTTT. Protein product: CASSRGVPPEAFF. The chain links TRBV11-2 to TRBJ1-1; unclear D gene. The germline gives CDR1 SGHAT, CDR2 FQNNGV. The CDR3 contains 13 residues. The V end lost 5 bases, the J end lost 6 bases, and 13 bases lay between the germline ends.

The V and J genes are TRBV5-6 and TRBJ2-3, with 12 bases matching TRBD2. Germline V gene sequence: CDR1 SGHDT, CDR2 YYEEEE. V trimming: 6 bases; J trimming: 0 bases; junction bases outside the gene matches: 11. CDR3 length: 18 residues. The CDR3 coding sequence is TGTGCCAGCAAAAAACTAGCGGGAGGACTCGCTAGCACAGATACGCAGTATTTT. Translating it yields CASKKLAGGLASTDTQYF.

The genes are TRBV4-2 and TRBJ2-1, with D maybe TRBD2 (6 bases). CDR1 LGHNA and CDR2 YNFKEQ come from the germline V gene. The CDR3 runs 16 residues. Trimming left V 1 base short and J 3 bases short, with 13 bases between. The CDR3 DNA reads TGTGCCAGCAGCCAAGGACGGGGGACTGACTACAATGAGCAGTTCTTC. This gives the protein CASSQGRGTDYNEQFF.

The CDR3 loop is CASSSGAPGNTIYF. CDR3 in DNA: TGTGCCAGCAGCTCCGGGGCTCCTGGAAACACCATATATTTT. The chain uses TRBV13 and TRBJ1-3; D might be TRBD1 (5 bases). The V gene's germline CDR1 is PRHDT and CDR2 FYEKMQ (reference sequence). Trimming removed 4 bases from V and 2 bases from J, with 9 bases in between. This CDR3 has 14 residues.

The rearrangement links TRBV5-1 to TRBJ2-3, with 12 bases identical to TRBD1. CDR3 length equals 15 residues. CDR1 SGHRS and CDR2 YFSETQ come from the germline V gene. Unmatched junction bases numbered 7, after V lost 7 bases and J lost 4 bases. The CDR3 DNA follows: TGCGCCAGCGGGATGGGACAGGGGGCGTCAGATACGCAGTATTTT. Translating gives CASGMGQGASDTQYF. Using reference TRBV5-1 and TRBJ2-3 for the parts outside the CDR3, the full variable domain is KAGVTQTPRYLIKTRGQQVTLSCSPISGHRSVSWYQQTPGQGLQFLFEYFSETQRNKGNFPGRFSGRQFSNSRSEMNVSTLELGDSALYLCASGMGQGASDTQYFGPGTRLTVL.

V usage is TRBV25-1 and J usage is TRBJ2-5; no firm D call. Germline values: CDR1 MGHDK, CDR2 SYGVNS. The CDR3 extends over 13 amino acids. Trimming took off 4 bases at V and 0 bases at J, with 6 bases between the two ends. CDR3 nucleotides: TGTGCCAGCAGTGTCAGATACCAAGAGACCCAGTACTTC. This translates into CASSVRYQETQYF.

This sequence joins TRBV5-4 and TRBJ2-1; 8 bases are shared with TRBD1. The germline gives CDR1 SGHNT, CDR2 YYREEE (reference sequence). The ends lost 4 bases at V and 6 bases at J; junction bases unmatched: 3. The length of the CDR3 is 13 residues. The CDR3 sequence: CASSARGRNEQFF. For the CDR3, the DNA is TGTGCCAGCAGCGCCAGGGGGCGCAATGAGCAGTTCTTC.

The chain uses TRBV5-6 and TRBJ2-7; either TRBD1 or TRBD2 may supply D (5 bases each). The germline V gene has CDR1 SGHDT and CDR2 YYEEEE. This CDR3 has 14 amino acids. The ends were cut back, 6 bases at V and 5 bases at J, with 18 bases in the middle. CDR3 DNA: TGTGCCAGCATCACTCGAGGGGCAGAGCACGAGCAGTACTTC. Amino acid sequence: CASITRGAEHEQYF.

This clone has only one observation. The chain carries TRBV11-3 and TRBJ2-6; D ambiguous. This CDR3 spans 16 amino acids. With 4 bases removed from V and 0 bases from J, the gap between germline ends came to 10 bases. The germline V gene encodes CDR1 SGHNT and CDR2 YENEEA. The CDR3 protein is CASSSVRLSGANVLTF. The CDR3 coding sequence is TGTGCCAGCAGCTCTGTAAGGCTCTCTGGGGCCAACGTCCTGACTTTC.

This clone was seen a single time. V and J are TRBV5-4 and TRBJ2-3; D might be TRBD2 (5 bases). V shed 0 bases and J shed 6 bases, with 14 bases lying between them. The CDR3 covers 15 residues. Germline CDR1 reads SGHNT; CDR2 reads YYREEE (reference sequence). This CDR3 reads CASSLGGVVPDTQYF. The CDR3 DNA reads TGTGCCAGCAGCTTGGGGGGAGTGGTCCCCGATACGCAGTATTTT.

The rearrangement joins TRBV7-2 to TRBJ1-2; possible D gene TRBD1, 5 bases. V gave up 0 bases and J gave up 7 bases, with 15 bases separating them. This CDR3 has 15 amino acids. Germline V gives CDR1 SGHTA, CDR2 FQGNSA. The CDR3 spells CASSLALSGQGGYTF. DNA for the CDR3: TGTGCCAGCAGCTTAGCTCTCTCCGGTCAGGGTGGCTACACCTTC.

The V gene is TRBV28, the J gene TRBJ2-7, with a possible D match to TRBD1 (5 bases). Germline-derived CDR1 and CDR2 are MDHEN and SYDVKM. Trimming cost V 3 bases and J 4 bases, with 16 bases left between them. The CDR3 is made up of 15 amino acids. The CDR3 bases are TGTGCCAGCAGTTTTTATAGCAGGGCACTTTACGAGCAGTACTTC. Protein product: CASSFYSRALYEQYF.